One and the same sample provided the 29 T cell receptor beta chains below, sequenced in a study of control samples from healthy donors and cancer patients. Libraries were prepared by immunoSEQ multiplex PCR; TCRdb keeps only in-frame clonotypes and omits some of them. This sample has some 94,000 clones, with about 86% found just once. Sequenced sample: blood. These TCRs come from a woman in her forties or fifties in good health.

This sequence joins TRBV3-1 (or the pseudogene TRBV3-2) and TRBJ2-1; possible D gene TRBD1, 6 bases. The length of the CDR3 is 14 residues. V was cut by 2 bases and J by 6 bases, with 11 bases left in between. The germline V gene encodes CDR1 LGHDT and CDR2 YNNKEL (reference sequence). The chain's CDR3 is CASSQRGRGNEQFF. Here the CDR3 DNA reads TGTGCCAGCAGCCAAAGGGGCAGGGGCAATGAGCAGTTCTTC.

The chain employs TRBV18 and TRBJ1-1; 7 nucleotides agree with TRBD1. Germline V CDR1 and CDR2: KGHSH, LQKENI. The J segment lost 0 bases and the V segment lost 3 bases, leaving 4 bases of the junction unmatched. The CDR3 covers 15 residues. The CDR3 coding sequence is TGTGCCAGCTCACCCGGGACAGCGATGAACACTGAAGCTTTCTTT. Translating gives CASSPGTAMNTEAFF.

The CDR3 nucleotides are TGTGCCAGCAGCTTTTTGAACACCGGGGAGCTGTTTTTT. Translated, it gives CASSFLNTGELFF. The gene calls are TRBV7-9 and TRBJ2-2, with unresolved D. The CDR3 extends over 13 amino acids. Trimming pared 3 bases from V and 1 base from J, leaving 3 bases between. Per the germline V gene, CDR1 is SEHNR and CDR2 is FQNEAQ (reference sequence).

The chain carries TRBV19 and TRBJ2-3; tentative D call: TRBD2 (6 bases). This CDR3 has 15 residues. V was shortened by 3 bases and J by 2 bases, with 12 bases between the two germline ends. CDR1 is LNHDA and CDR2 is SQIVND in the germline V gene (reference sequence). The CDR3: CASSIFAGSTDTQYF. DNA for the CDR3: TGTGCCAGTAGTATCTTTGCGGGATCCACAGATACGCAGTATTTT.

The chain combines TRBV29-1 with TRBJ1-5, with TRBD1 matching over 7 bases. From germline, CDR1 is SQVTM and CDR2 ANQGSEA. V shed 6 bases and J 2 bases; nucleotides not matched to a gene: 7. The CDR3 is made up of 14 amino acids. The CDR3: CSVADRAGNQPQHF. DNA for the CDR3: TGCAGCGTCGCAGACAGGGCGGGCAATCAGCCCCAGCATTTT.

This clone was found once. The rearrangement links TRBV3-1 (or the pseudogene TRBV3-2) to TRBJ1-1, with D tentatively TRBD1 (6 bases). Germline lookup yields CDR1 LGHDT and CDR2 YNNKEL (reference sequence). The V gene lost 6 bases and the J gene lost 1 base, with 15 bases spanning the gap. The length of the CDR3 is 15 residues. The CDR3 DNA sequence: TGTGCCAGCAGTCGATACAAACAGGGGAACACTGAAGCTTTCTTT. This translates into CASSRYKQGNTEAFF.

In DNA, the CDR3 is TGTGCCAGCTCACCACTCCCGACAGCCTACGAGCAGTACTTC. It specifies CASSPLPTAYEQYF. This chain uses TRBV18 with TRBJ2-7; D perhaps matches TRBD1 (5 bases). The V and J ends lost 1 base and 2 bases respectively, with 9 bases between them. CDR3 length equals 14 residues. Germline V CDR1 and CDR2: KGHSH, LQKENI.

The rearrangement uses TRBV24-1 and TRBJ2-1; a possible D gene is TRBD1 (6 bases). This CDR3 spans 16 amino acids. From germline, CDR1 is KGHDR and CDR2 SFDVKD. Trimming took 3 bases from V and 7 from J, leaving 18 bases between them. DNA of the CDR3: TGTGCCACCAGTGATCCTAATACAGGGCCCGGTAATGAGCAGTTCTTC. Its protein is CATSDPNTGPGNEQFF.

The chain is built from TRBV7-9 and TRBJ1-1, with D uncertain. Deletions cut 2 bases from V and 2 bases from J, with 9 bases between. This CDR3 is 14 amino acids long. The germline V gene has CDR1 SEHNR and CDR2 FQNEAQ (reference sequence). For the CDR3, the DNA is TGTGCCAGCAGCTTAAGTGACCGAAACACTGAAGCTTTCTTT. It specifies CASSLSDRNTEAFF.

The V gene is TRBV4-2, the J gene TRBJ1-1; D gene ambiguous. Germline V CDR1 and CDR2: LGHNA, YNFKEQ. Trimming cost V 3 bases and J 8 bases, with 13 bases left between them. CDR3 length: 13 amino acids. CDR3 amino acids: CASSQGERREAFF. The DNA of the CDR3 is TGTGCCAGCAGCCAGGGCGAGCGCAGGGAAGCTTTCTTT.

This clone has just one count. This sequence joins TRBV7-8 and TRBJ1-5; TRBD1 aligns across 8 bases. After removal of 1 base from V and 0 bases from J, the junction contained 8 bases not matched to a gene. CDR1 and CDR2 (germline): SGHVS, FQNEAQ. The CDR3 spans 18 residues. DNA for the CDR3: TGTGCCAGCAGCTTAGGGACAGGGATTCAATATAGCAATCAGCCCCAGCATTTT. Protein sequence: CASSLGTGIQYSNQPQHF.

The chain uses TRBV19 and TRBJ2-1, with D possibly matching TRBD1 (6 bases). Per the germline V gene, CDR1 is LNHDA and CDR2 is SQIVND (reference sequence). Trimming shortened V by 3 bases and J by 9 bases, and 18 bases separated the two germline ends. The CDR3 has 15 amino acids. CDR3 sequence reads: CASSIPAGRDIEQFF. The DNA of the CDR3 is TGTGCCAGTAGTATCCCCGCGGGCAGGGACATTGAGCAGTTCTTC.

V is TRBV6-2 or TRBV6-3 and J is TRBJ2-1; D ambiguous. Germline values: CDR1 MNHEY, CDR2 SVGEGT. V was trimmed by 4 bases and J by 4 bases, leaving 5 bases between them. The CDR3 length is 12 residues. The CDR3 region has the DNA TGTGCCAGCAGTTCCCTGTACAATGAGCAGTTCTTC. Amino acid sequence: CASSSLYNEQFF.

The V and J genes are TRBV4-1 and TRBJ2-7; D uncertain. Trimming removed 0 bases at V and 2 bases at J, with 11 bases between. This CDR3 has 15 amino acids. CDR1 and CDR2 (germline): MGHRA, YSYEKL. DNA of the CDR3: TGCGCCAGCAGCCAAGAAGAAAACCTGGCCTACGAGCAGTACTTC. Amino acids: CASSQEENLAYEQYF.

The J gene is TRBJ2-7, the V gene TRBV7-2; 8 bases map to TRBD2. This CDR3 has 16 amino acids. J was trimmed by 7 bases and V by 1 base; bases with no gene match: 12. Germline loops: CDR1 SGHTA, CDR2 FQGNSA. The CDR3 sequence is CASSLGWSGSQGEQYF. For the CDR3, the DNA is TGTGCCAGCAGCTTAGGTTGGAGCGGGAGTCAGGGGGAGCAGTACTTC.

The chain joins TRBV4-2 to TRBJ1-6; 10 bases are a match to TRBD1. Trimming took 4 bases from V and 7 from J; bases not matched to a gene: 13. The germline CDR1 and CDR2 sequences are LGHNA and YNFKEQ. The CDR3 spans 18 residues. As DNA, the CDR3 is TGTGCCAGCAGCCCGACCGGGACAGGGGAATCGCGAAATTCACCCCTCCACTTT. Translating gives CASSPTGTGESRNSPLHF.

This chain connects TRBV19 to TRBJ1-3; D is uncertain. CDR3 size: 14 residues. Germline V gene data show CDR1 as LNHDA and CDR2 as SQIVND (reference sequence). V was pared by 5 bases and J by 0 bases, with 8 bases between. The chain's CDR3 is CASSQQISGNTIYF. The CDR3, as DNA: TGTGCCAGTAGTCAACAGATCTCTGGAAACACCATATATTTT.

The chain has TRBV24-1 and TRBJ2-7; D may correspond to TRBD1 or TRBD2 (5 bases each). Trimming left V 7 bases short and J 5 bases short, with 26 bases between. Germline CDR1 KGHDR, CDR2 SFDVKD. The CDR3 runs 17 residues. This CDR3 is CATRGLNLALRRDEQYF. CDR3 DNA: TGTGCCACCAGGGGGCTGAACTTAGCGCTCCGAAGGGACGAGCAGTACTTC.

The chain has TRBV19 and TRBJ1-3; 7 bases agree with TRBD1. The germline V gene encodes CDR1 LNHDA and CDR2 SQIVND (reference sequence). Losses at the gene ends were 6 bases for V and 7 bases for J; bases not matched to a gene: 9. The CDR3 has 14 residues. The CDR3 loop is CASSLQGQRNTIYF. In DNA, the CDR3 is TGTGCCAGTAGCTTACAGGGGCAGCGTAACACCATATATTTT.

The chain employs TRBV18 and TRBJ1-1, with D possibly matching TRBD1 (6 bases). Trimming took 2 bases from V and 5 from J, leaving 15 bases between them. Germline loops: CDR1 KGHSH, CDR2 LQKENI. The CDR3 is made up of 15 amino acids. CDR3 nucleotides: TGTGCCAGCTCACCAGGAACAGGGCGACGAACTGAAGCTTTCTTT. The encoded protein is CASSPGTGRRTEAFF.

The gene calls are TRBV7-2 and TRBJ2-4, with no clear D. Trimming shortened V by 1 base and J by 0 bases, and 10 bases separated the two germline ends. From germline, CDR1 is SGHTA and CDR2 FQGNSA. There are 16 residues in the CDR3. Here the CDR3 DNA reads TGTGCCAGCAGCTTAGAGCCCCTCCTAGCCAAAAACATTCAGTACTTC. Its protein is CASSLEPLLAKNIQYF.

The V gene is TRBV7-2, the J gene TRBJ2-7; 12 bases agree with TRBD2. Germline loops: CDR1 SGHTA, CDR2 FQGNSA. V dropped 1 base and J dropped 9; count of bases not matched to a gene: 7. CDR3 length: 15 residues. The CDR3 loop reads CASSLGLAGARGQYF. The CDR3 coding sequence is TGTGCCAGCAGCTTAGGACTAGCGGGGGCACGAGGGCAGTACTTC. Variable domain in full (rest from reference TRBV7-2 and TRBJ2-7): GAGVSQSPSNKVTEKGKDVELRCDPISGHTALYWYRQSLGQGLEFLIYFQGNSAPDKSGLPSDRFSAERTGGSVSTLTIQRTQQEDSAVYLCASSLGLAGARGQYFGPGTRLTVT.

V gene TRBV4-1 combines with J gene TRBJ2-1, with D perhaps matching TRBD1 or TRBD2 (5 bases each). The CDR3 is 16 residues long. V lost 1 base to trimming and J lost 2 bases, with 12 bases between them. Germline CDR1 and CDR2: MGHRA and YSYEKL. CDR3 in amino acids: CASSQGVMGAYNEQFF. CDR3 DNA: TGCGCCAGCAGCCAAGGGGTTATGGGGGCCTACAATGAGCAGTTCTTC.

The CDR3 protein is CASSPPPASGRDEQFF. The CDR3 region has the DNA TGTGCCAGCAGCCCCCCCCCGGCTAGCGGGAGAGATGAGCAGTTCTTC. The rearrangement joins TRBV9 to TRBJ2-1; TRBD2 agrees at 10 bases. CDR3 length equals 16 residues. V lost 4 bases and J lost 8; bases outside the gene matches: 12. Germline V CDR1 and CDR2: SGDLS, YYNGEE.

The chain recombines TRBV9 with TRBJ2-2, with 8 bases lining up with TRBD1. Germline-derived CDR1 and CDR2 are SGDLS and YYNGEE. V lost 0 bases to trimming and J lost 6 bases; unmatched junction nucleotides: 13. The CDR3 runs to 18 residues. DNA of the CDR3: TGTGCCAGCAGCGTAGGTTGGGCAGGGGGCTACAGGCCCGGGGAGCTGTTTTTT. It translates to CASSVGWAGGYRPGELFF.

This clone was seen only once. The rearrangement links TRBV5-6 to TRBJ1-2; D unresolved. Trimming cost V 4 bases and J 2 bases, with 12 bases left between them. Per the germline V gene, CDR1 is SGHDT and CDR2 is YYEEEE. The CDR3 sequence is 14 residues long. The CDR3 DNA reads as TGTGCCAGCAGCCCTTTCTCCGGGAACTATGGCTACACCTTC. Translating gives CASSPFSGNYGYTF.

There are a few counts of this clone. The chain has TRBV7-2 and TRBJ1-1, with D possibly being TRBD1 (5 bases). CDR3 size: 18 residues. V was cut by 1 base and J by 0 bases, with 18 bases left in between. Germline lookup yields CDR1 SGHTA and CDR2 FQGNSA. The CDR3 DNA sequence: TGTGCCAGCAGCTTAGAGGCCCGCGGGGGTGCTATGAACACTGAAGCTTTCTTT. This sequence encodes CASSLEARGGAMNTEAFF.

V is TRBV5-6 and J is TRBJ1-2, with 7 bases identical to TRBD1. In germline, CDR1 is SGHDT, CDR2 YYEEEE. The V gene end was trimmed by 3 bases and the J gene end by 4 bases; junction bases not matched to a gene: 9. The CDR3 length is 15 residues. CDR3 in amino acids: CASSSTGQPFYGYTF. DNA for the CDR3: TGTGCCAGCAGCTCCACGGGACAGCCTTTCTATGGCTACACCTTC. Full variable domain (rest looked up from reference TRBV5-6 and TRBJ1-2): DAGVTQSPTHLIKTRGQQVTLRCSPKSGHDTVSWYQQALGQGPQFIFQYYEEEERQRGNFPDRFSGHQFPNYSSELNVNALLLGDSALYLCASSSTGQPFYGYTFGSGTRLTVV.

CDR3 nucleotide sequence: TGTGCCAGTAGTATAGGGAGGGGACTCATTTCTGGGGCCAACGTCCTGACTTTC. Translating gives CASSIGRGLISGANVLTF. V gene TRBV19 combines with J gene TRBJ2-6; D perhaps matches TRBD2 (6 bases). The CDR3 is made up of 18 amino acids. The V end was cut by 1 base, the J end by 1 base, with 14 bases between. Germline V gene sequence: CDR1 LNHDA, CDR2 SQIVND (reference sequence). Full variable domain (outside the CDR3, taken from reference TRBV19 and TRBJ2-6): DGGITQSPKYLFRKEGQNVTLSCEQNLNHDAMYWYRQDPGQGLRLIYYSQIVNDFQKGDIAEGYSVSREKKESFPLTVTSAQKNPTAFYLCASSIGRGLISGANVLTFGAGSRLTVL.